Each of the 11 T cell receptor beta chains below was sequenced from the same sample in a study of blood T cell repertoires in COVID-19. Sequencing used immunoSEQ multiplex PCR; TCRdb keeps in-frame clones, though not all of them. The sample lists about 160,000 clones, about 80% occurring once. Sequencing input: PBMCs or T cells enriched from blood (not recorded which). These receptor sequences come from a woman aged 60-75 years who had recovered from COVID-19.

The CDR3 nucleotides are TGTGCCAGCAGGGGGGGTAATCAGCCCCAGCATTTT. It encodes CASRGGNQPQHF. This chain links TRBV27 with TRBJ1-5; perhaps TRBD1 as D (5 bases). Looked up from germline, CDR1 is MNHEY and CDR2 is SMNVEV (reference sequence). Trimming removed 6 bases from V and 4 bases from J, with 7 bases in between. The CDR3 is 12 residues long.

In nucleotides, the CDR3 is TGCGCCAGCAGGGGGACTTTCTACGAGCAGTACTTC. Translation: CASRGTFYEQYF. The chain couples TRBV10-1 to TRBJ2-7, with a possible D match to TRBD2 (6 bases). CDR1 and CDR2 (germline): WNHNN, SYGVQD (reference sequence). This CDR3 spans 12 amino acids. Trimming stripped 6 bases from V and 3 bases from J, with 9 bases between.

This chain uses TRBV19 with TRBJ2-7; a possible D gene is TRBD1 (6 bases). Germline V lookup: CDR1 LNHDA, CDR2 SQIVND (reference sequence). With 9 bases removed from V and 0 bases from J, the gap between germline ends came to 15 bases. This CDR3 is 14 amino acids long. CDR3 in amino acids: CASGRGQFSYEQYF. CDR3 nucleotide sequence: TGTGCCAGCGGACGTGGACAGTTCTCCTACGAGCAGTACTTC.

The chain has TRBV10-1 and TRBJ1-1; the match to TRBD1 covers 8 bases. CDR3 length equals 14 residues. V dropped 0 bases and J dropped 6; count of bases not matched to a gene: 3. The V gene's germline CDR1 is WNHNN and CDR2 SYGVQD (reference sequence). CDR3 sequence reads: CASSESTGAAEAFF. CDR3 nucleotides: TGCGCCAGCAGTGAGTCGACAGGGGCCGCTGAAGCTTTCTTT.

V and J are TRBV2 and TRBJ1-1; D perhaps matches TRBD1 (5 bases). The V and J ends lost 11 bases and 8 bases respectively, with 15 bases between them. The CDR3 length is 11 residues. CDR1 and CDR2 from the germline V gene are SNHLY and FYNNEI. Here the CDR3 DNA reads TGTGCCTGTAGTTGGGGCCCGGAAGCTTTCTTT. Residues: CACSWGPEAFF. The variable domain in full, completed from reference TRBV2 and TRBJ1-1, reads EPEVTQTPSHQVTQMGQEVILRCVPISNHLYFYWYRQILGQKVEFLVSFYNNEISEKSEIFDDQFSVERPDGSNFTLKIRSTKLEDSAMYFCACSWGPEAFFGQGTRLTVV.

This chain uses TRBV7-2 with TRBJ1-2; 7 positions agree with TRBD1. Trimming at V came to 8 bases and at J to 0 bases, leaving 3 bases not matched to a gene. In germline, CDR1 is SGHTA, CDR2 FQGNSA. CDR3 length equals 13 residues. This CDR3 is CASSGTANYGYTF. In nucleotides, the CDR3 is TGTGCCAGCTCCGGGACAGCTAACTATGGCTACACCTTC.

The rearrangement uses TRBV3-1 (or the pseudogene TRBV3-2) and TRBJ2-7; 12 nucleotides align to TRBD2. The length of the CDR3 is 15 residues. CDR1 and CDR2 from the germline V gene are LGHDT and YNNKEL (reference sequence). Trimming cost V 4 bases and J 4 bases; bases outside gene matches: 5. CDR3 sequence: CASSPGLAGSYEQYF. For the CDR3, the DNA is TGTGCCAGCAGCCCCGGACTAGCGGGGAGTTACGAGCAGTACTTC.

The chain combines TRBV24-1 with TRBJ1-5; the match to TRBD1 covers 10 bases. Germline V CDR1 and CDR2: KGHDR, SFDVKD. The CDR3 runs 16 residues. The V and J ends lost 2 bases and 2 bases, in that order; junction bases with no gene match: 2. The CDR3 loop is CATSDSGTGGNQPQHF. CDR3 nucleotides: TGTGCCACCAGTGATTCCGGGACAGGGGGCAATCAGCCCCAGCATTTT.

A few counts support this clone. V is TRBV12-3 or TRBV12-4 and J is TRBJ1-2, with a possible D match to TRBD1 (6 bases). Between the trimmed V and J ends, which lost 6 bases and 4 bases, there was a span of 12 bases. CDR3 length equals 13 residues. CDR3 loop: CASSPDRIYGYTF. The CDR3, as DNA: TGTGCCAGCAGCCCGGACAGAATCTATGGCTACACCTTC.

CDR3 sequence reads: CASSTLVAGVTGELFF. The CDR3 nucleotides are TGTGCCAGTAGTACACTTGTAGCGGGGGTGACCGGGGAGCTGTTTTTT. The chain has TRBV19 and TRBJ2-2; TRBD2 agrees at 9 bases. The V segment lost 4 bases and the J segment 5 bases; nucleotides outside the gene matches: 8. CDR3 length: 16 amino acids. CDR1 and CDR2 from the germline V gene are LNHDA and SQIVND (reference sequence).

The CDR3 bases are TGTGCCAGCAGCGGCGACTCGGGACTAGCAGCAGATACGCAGTATTTT. Translated: CASSGDSGLAADTQYF. The chain has TRBV9 and TRBJ2-3; 9 bases line up with TRBD2. This CDR3 is 16 amino acids long. CDR1 and CDR2 from the germline V gene are SGDLS and YYNGEE. V lost 3 bases and J lost 4; bases outside the gene matches: 9.